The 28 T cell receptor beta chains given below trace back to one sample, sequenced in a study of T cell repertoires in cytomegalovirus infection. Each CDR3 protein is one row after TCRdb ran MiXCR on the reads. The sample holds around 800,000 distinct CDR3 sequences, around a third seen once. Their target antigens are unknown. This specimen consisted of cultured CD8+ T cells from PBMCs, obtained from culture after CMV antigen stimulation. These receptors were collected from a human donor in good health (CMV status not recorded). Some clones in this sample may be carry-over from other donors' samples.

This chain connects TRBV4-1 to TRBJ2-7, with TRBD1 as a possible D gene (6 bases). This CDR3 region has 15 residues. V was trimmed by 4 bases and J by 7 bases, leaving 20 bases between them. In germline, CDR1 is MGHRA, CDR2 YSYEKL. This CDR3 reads CASSLALQGPGEQYV. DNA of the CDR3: TGCGCCAGCAGCCTAGCCCTGCAGGGGCCCGGTGAGCAGTACGTC.

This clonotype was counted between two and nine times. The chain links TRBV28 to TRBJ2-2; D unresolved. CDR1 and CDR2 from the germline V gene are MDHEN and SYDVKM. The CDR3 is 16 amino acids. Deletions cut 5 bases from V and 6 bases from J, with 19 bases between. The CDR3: CASSPRLFMEAGELFF. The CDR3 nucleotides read TGTGCCAGCAGTCCCCGACTGTTTATGGAAGCCGGGGAGCTGTTTTTT. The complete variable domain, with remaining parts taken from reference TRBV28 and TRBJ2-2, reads DVKVTQSSRYLVKRTGEKVFLECVQDMDHENMFWYRQDPGLGLRLIYFSYDVKMKEKGDIPEGYSVSREKKERFSLILESASTNQTSMYLCASSPRLFMEAGELFFGEGSRLTVL.

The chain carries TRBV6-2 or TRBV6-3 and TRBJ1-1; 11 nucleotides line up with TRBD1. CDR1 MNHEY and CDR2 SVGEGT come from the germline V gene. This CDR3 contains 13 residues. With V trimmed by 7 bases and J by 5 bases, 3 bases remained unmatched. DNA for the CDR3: TGTGCCAGCACCGGGACAGGGGGAACTGAAGCTTTCTTT. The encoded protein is CASTGTGGTEAFF.

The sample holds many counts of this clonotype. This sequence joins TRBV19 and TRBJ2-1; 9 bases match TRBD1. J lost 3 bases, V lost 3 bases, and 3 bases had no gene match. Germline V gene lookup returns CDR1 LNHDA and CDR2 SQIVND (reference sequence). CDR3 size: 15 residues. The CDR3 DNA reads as TGTGCCAGTAGTATCGCGGGACAGGGCTACAATGAGCAGTTCTTC. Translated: CASSIAGQGYNEQFF.

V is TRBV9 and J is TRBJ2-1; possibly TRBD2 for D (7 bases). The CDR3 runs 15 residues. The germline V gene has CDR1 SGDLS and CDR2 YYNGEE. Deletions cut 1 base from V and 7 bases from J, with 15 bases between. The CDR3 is CASSVPGGPKNEQFF. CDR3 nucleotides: TGTGCCAGCAGCGTACCCGGGGGGCCAAAGAATGAGCAGTTCTTC.

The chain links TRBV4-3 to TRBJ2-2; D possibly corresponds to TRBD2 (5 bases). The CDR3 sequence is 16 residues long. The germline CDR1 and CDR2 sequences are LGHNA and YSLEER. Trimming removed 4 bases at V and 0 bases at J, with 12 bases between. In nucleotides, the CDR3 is TGCGCCAGCAGCCCTATCATGAGGGCGAACACCGGGGAGCTGTTTTTT. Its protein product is CASSPIMRANTGELFF.

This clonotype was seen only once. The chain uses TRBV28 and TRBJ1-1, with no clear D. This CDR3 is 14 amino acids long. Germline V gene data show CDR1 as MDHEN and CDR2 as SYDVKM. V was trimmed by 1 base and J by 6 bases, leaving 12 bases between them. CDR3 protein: CASSLSNMVAEAFF. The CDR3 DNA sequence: TGTGCCAGCAGTTTATCAAATATGGTGGCTGAAGCTTTCTTT.

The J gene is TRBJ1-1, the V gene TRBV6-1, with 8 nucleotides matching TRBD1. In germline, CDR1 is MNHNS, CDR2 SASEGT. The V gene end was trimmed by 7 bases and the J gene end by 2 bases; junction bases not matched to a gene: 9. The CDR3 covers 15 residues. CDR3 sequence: CASTKADRANTEAFF. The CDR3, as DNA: TGTGCCAGCACCAAGGCGGACAGGGCTAACACTGAAGCTTTCTTT.

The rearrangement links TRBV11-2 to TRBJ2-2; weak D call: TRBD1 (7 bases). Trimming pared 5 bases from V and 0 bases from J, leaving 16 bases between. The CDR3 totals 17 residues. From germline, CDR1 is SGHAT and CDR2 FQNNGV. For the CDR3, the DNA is TGTGCCAGCAGCCAGATCGGAGGGGGCGCGAACACCGGGGAGCTGTTTTTT. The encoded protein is CASSQIGGGANTGELFF. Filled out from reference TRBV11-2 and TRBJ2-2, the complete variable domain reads EAGVAQSPRYKIIEKRQSVAFWCNPISGHATLYWYQQILGQGPKLLIQFQNNGVVDDSQLPKDRFSAERLKGVDSTLKIQPAKLEDSAVYLCASSQIGGGANTGELFFGEGSRLTVL.

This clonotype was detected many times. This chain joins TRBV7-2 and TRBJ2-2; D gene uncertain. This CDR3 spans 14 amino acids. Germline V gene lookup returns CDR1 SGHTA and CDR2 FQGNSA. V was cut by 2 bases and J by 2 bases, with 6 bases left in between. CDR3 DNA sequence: TGTGCCAGCAGCTTATGGGTTAACACCGGGGAGCTGTTTTTT. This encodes CASSLWVNTGELFF.

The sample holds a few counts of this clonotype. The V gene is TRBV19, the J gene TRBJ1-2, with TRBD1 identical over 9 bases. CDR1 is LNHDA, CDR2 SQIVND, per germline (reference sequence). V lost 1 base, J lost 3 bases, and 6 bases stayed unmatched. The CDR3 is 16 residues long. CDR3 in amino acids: CASSIGTGTGHYGYTF. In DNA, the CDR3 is TGTGCCAGTAGTATAGGCACCGGGACAGGGCACTATGGCTACACCTTC.

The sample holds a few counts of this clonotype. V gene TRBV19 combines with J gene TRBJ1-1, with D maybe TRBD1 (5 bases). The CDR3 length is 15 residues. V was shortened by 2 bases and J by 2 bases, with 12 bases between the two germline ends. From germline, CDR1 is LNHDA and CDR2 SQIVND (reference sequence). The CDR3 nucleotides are TGTGCCAGTAGTATATCCCCAGGGCTCAACACTGAAGCTTTCTTT. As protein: CASSISPGLNTEAFF.

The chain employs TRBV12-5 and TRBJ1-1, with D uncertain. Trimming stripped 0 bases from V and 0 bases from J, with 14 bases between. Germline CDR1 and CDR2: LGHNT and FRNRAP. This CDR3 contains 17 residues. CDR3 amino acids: CASGLVHEHMMNTEAFF. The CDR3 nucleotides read TGTGCTAGTGGTTTGGTACACGAGCATATGATGAACACTGAAGCTTTCTTT.

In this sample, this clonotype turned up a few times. The CDR3 protein is CASSPDKNTGELFF. CDR3 DNA sequence: TGTGCCAGCAGTCCCGACAAGAACACCGGGGAGCTGTTTTTT. This chain uses TRBV12-3 or TRBV12-4 with TRBJ2-2; D unresolved. V was pared by 5 bases and J by 1 base, with 8 bases between. The CDR3 has 14 amino acids.

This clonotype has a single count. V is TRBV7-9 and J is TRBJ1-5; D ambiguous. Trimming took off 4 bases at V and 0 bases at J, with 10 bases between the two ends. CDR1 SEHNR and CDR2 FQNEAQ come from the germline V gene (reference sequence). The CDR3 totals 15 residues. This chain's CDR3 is CASSSQDVSNQPQHF. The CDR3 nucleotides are TGTGCCAGCAGCTCCCAGGACGTTAGCAATCAGCCCCAGCATTTT.

The CDR3 DNA reads as TGCAGCGTTGATGAGCGGGGGGCTAACAATGAGCAGTTCTTC. Translating it yields CSVDERGANNEQFF. V is TRBV29-1 and J is TRBJ2-1; TRBD2 matches at 9 bases. J gave up 5 bases and V 3 bases, and 5 bases lay outside the gene matches. From germline, CDR1 is SQVTM and CDR2 ANQGSEA. This CDR3 contains 14 residues.

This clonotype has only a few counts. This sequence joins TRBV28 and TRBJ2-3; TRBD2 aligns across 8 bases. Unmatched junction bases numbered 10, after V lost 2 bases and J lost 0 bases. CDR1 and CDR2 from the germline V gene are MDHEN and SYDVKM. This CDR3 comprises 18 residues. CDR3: CASSLVLAGTFSTDTQYF. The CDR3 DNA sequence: TGTGCCAGCAGTTTAGTGCTAGCGGGTACCTTTAGCACAGATACGCAGTATTTT.

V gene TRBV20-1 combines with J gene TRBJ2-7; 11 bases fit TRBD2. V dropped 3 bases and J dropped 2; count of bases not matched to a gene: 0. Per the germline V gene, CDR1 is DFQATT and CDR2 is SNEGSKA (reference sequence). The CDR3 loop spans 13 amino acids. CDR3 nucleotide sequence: TGCAGTGCTAGGACTAGCGGGACCTACGAGCAGTACTTC. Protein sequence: CSARTSGTYEQYF.

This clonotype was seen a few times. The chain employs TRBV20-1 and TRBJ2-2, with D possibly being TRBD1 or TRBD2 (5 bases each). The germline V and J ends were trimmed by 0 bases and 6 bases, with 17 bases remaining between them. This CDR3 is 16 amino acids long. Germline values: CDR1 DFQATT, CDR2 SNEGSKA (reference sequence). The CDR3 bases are TGCAGTGCTAGAGATTTGAAGGGAGAACAGGCCGGGGAGCTGTTTTTT. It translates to CSARDLKGEQAGELFF.

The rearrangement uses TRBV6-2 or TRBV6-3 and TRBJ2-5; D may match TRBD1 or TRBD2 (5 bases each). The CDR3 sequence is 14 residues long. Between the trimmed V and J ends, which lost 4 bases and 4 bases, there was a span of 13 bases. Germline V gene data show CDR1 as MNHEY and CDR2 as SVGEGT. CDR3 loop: CASSSFEGRETQYF. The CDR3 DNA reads TGTGCCAGCAGTTCTTTTGAGGGACGAGAGACCCAGTACTTC.

The CDR3 DNA sequence: TGTGCCAGTAGTGACGGACGGAATCAGCCCCAGCATTTT. Its translation: CASSDGRNQPQHF. This chain uses TRBV19 with TRBJ1-5; D unclear. Trimming pared 5 bases from V and 4 bases from J, leaving 9 bases between. There are 13 residues in the CDR3. The germline V gene encodes CDR1 LNHDA and CDR2 SQIVND (reference sequence).

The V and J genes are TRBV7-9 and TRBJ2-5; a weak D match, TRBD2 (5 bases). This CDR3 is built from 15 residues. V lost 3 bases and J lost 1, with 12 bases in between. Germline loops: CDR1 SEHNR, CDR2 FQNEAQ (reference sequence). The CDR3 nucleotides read TGTGCCAGCAGCTTGCTAGCTGGAACCCAAGAGACCCAGTACTTC. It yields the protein CASSLLAGTQETQYF.

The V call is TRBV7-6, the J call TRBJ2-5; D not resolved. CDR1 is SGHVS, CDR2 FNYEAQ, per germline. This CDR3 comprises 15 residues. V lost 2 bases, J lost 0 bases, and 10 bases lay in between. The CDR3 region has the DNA TGTGCCAGCAGCTTACCCAGGCTAGACCAAGAGACCCAGTACTTC. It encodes CASSLPRLDQETQYF.

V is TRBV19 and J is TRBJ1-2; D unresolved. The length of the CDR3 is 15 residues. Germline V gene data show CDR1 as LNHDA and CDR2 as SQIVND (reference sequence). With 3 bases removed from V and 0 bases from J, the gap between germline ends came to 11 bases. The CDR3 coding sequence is TGTGCCAGTAGTATTAGGCCAGTAACTAACTATGGCTACACCTTC. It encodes CASSIRPVTNYGYTF.

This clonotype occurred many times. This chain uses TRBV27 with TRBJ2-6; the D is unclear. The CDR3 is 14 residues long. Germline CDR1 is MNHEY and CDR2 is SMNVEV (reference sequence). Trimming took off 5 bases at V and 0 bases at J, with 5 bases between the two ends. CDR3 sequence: CASSPNSGANVLTF. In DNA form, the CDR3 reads TGTGCCAGCAGTCCGAACTCTGGGGCCAACGTCCTGACTTTC.

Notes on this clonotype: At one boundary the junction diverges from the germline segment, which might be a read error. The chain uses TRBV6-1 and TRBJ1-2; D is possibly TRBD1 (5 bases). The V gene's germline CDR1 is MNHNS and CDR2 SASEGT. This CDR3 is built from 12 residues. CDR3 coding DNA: TGTGTCAGCAGTGAGATCGGGGCTGGCTACACCTTC. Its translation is CVSSEIGAGYTF.

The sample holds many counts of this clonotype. CDR3 amino acids: CASSRSGTHGEKLFF. The CDR3 nucleotides are TGTGCCAGCAGCAGAAGCGGGACCCATGGGGAAAAACTGTTTTTT. This sequence joins TRBV7-2 and TRBJ1-4; D possibly corresponds to TRBD1 (5 bases). V was shortened by 5 bases and J by 8 bases, with 18 bases between the two germline ends. This CDR3 has 15 residues. Looked up from germline, CDR1 is SGHTA and CDR2 is FQGNSA.

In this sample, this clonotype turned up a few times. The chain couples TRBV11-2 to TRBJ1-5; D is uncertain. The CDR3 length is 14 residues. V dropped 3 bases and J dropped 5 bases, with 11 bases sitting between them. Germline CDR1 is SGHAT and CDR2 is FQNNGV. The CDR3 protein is CASSFSDRYQPQHF. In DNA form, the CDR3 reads TGTGCCAGCAGCTTCTCCGATAGATATCAGCCCCAGCATTTT. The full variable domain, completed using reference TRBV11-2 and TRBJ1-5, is EAGVAQSPRYKIIEKRQSVAFWCNPISGHATLYWYQQILGQGPKLLIQFQNNGVVDDSQLPKDRFSAERLKGVDSTLKIQPAKLEDSAVYLCASSFSDRYQPQHFGDGTRLSIL.